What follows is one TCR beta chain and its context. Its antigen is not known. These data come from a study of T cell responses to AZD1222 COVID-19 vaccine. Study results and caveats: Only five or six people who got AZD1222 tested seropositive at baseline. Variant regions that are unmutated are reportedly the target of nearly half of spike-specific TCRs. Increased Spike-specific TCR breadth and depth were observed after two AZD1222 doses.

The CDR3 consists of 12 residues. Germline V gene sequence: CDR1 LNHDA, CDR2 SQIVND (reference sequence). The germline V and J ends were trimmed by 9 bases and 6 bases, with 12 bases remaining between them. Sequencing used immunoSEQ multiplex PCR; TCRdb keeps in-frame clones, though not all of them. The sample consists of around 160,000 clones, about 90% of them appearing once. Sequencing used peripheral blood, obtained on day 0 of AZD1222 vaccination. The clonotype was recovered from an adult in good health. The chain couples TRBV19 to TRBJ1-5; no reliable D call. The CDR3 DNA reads TGTGCCAGACCGACTGTGGGTCAGCCCCAGCATTTT. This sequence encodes CARPTVGQPQHF.